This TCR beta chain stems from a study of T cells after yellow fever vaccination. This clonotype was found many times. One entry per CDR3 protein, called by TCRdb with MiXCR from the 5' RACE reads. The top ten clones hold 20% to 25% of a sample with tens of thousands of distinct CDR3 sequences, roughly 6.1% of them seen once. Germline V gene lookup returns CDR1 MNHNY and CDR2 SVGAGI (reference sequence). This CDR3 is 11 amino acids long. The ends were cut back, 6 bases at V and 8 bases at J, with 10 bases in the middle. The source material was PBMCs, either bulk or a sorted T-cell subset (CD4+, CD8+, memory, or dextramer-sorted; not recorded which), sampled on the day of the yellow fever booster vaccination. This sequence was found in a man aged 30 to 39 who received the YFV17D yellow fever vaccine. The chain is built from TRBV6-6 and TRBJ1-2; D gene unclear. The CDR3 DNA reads TGTGCCAGCAGGGGCCCGGCCGGCTACACCTTC. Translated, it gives CASRGPAGYTF.